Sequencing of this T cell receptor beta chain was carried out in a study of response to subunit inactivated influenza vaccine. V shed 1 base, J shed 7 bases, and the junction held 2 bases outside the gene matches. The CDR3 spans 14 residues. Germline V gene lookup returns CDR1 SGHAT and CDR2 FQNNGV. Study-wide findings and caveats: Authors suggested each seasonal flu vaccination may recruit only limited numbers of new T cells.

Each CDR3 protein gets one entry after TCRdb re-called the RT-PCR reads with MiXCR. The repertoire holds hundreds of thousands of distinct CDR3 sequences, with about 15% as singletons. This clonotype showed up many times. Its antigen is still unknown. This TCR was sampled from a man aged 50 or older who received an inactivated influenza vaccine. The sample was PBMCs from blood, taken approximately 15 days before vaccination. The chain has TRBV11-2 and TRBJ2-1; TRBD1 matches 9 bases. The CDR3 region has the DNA TGTGCCAGCAGCTTAGGGACAGGGGTAAATGAGCAGTTCTTC. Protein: CASSLGTGVNEQFF.